In this sample, the clone carrying this T cell receptor (beta chain) turned up a few times. These data come from a study of blood T cell repertoires in COVID-19. Study-level information: Samples representing acute and convalescent COVID-19 were sourced from the United States, Italy and Spain.

Original data processing: Estimates of nucleated cell counts were drawn from the amplification of reference gene primers. Libraries were prepared by immunoSEQ multiplex PCR; TCRdb keeps only in-frame clonotypes and omits some of them. V, J and clone size reflect that table, while D and trimming were determined from the DNA. The repertoire includes 250,000 to 300,000 clones, approximately 90% of them detected once, and over 2% sits in the top ten. This CDR3 is 15 amino acids long. Germline CDR1 LGHDT, CDR2 YNNKEL (reference sequence). V was clipped by 4 bases and J by 8 bases, with 20 bases between them.

Sequencing was performed on PBMCs or T cells enriched from blood (not recorded which). The gene calls are TRBV3-1 (or the pseudogene TRBV3-2) and TRBJ1-1, with D possibly being TRBD1 (5 bases). This TCR was sampled from a woman aged 40 to 49 with acute COVID-19. The CDR3 is CASSLEPGRLGEAFF. CDR3 sequence (DNA): TGTGCCAGCAGCCTCGAGCCAGGGCGTCTAGGAGAAGCTTTCTTT.